Presented here are 20 T cell receptor beta chains from one specimen sequenced in a study of blood T cell repertoires in COVID-19. TCRdb's copy holds only in-frame clones and misses some; the assay was immunoSEQ multiplex PCR. The table lists under 85,000 clones, over 80% of them singletons. The sample taken for sequencing was peripheral blood. The receptors derive from a man aged 50 to 59 with acute or convalescent COVID-19.

To note about this clone: Other DNA sequences in the sample encode the same CDR3. The chain joins TRBV18 to TRBJ2-3, with D perhaps TRBD2 (6 bases). Germline V CDR1 and CDR2: KGHSH, LQKENI. V was trimmed by 6 bases and J by 1 base, leaving 11 bases between them. This CDR3 comprises 14 residues. The chain's CDR3 is CASSPTSRTDTQYF. Written as DNA, the CDR3 is TGTGCCAGCTCCCCAACTAGCCGCACAGATACGCAGTATTTT.

The chain links TRBV2 to TRBJ1-2, with D unclear. The CDR3 covers 12 residues. The germline gives CDR1 SNHLY, CDR2 FYNNEI. Trimming cost V 7 bases and J 4 bases, with 10 bases left between them. Written as DNA, the CDR3 is TGTGCCAGCAATGCAGGTCGCTATGGCTACACCTTC. Residues: CASNAGRYGYTF.

The chain recombines TRBV4-2 with TRBJ2-3; 8 nucleotides agree with TRBD2. The CDR3 totals 15 residues. The trim removed 6 bases at V and 0 bases at J, leaving 5 bases unmatched. Per germline, CDR1 LGHNA and CDR2 YNFKEQ. The CDR3, as DNA: TGTGCCAGCAGTAAAGCTAGCGGGAGCACAGATACGCAGTATTTT. The encoded protein is CASSKASGSTDTQYF.

The CDR3 region is CASSLADRRDQPQHF. As DNA, the CDR3 is TGTGCCAGCAGCTTGGCGGACAGGCGGGATCAGCCCCAGCATTTT. The chain joins TRBV5-5 to TRBJ1-5, with TRBD1 identical over 7 bases. CDR3 length equals 15 residues. V trimming: 0 bases; J trimming: 5 bases; junction bases outside the gene matches: 5. Looked up from germline, CDR1 is SGHKS and CDR2 is YYEKEE (reference sequence).

V gene TRBV7-9 combines with J gene TRBJ2-3, with 7 nucleotides matching TRBD1. The CDR3 extends over 15 amino acids. Per germline, CDR1 SEHNR and CDR2 FQNEAQ (reference sequence). After removal of 1 base from V and 3 bases from J, the junction contained 4 bases not matched to a gene. The CDR3: CASSLGQGRTDTQYF. DNA for the CDR3: TGTGCCAGCAGCTTAGGACAGGGAAGGACAGATACGCAGTATTTT.

The CDR3 DNA reads TGTGCCAGCAGTTTAGGGGACAGGGTGGCTTCACCCCTCCACTTT. Its protein is CASSLGDRVASPLHF. The gene calls are TRBV28 and TRBJ1-6; 9 bases are a match to TRBD1. Germline trimming cut 2 bases from V and 9 bases from J; bases unmatched to any gene: 5. CDR1 and CDR2 (germline): MDHEN, SYDVKM. The CDR3 spans 15 residues.

The CDR3 spells CASSLEGQGINEQFF. DNA of the CDR3: TGCGCCAGCAGCTTGGAGGGACAGGGGATCAATGAGCAGTTCTTC. V and J are TRBV5-1 and TRBJ2-1; 10 bases align to TRBD1. The J segment lost 6 bases and the V segment lost 0 bases, leaving 3 bases of the junction unmatched. CDR1 is SGHRS, CDR2 YFSETQ, per germline. This CDR3 contains 15 residues.

The gene calls are TRBV19 and TRBJ1-2; D gene unclear. Trimming took off 6 bases at V and 8 bases at J, with 13 bases between the two ends. Germline-derived CDR1 and CDR2 are LNHDA and SQIVND (reference sequence). CDR3 length: 12 amino acids. CDR3 sequence: CASREEGTGYTF. CDR3 DNA: TGTGCCAGTAGGGAGGAGGGAACGGGCTACACCTTC.

The count of this clone is one. The identical CDR3 is also encoded by other nucleotide sequences in the sample. V is TRBV7-9 and J is TRBJ2-1, with TRBD1 as a possible D gene (5 bases). V lost 0 bases and J lost 6, with 6 bases in between. The CDR3 is 13 amino acids. Germline values: CDR1 SEHNR, CDR2 FQNEAQ (reference sequence). CDR3 sequence reads: CASSLAGANEQFF. In nucleotides, the CDR3 is TGTGCCAGCAGCTTAGCAGGGGCCAATGAGCAGTTCTTC.

The chain employs TRBV2 and TRBJ2-2; 8 bases are a match to TRBD1. Trimming cost V 6 bases and J 4 bases; bases outside gene matches: 4. Germline V gene sequence: CDR1 SNHLY, CDR2 FYNNEI. The CDR3 is 14 residues long. The CDR3 reads CASSRGPGTGELFF. In DNA form, the CDR3 reads TGTGCCAGCAGCAGGGGGCCGGGCACCGGGGAGCTGTTTTTT.

The J gene is TRBJ1-3, the V gene TRBV2; the match to TRBD1 covers 12 bases. The CDR3 contains 16 residues. The V gene's germline CDR1 is SNHLY and CDR2 FYNNEI. The V segment lost 3 bases and the J segment 3 bases; nucleotides outside the gene matches: 3. For the CDR3, the DNA is TGTGCCAGCAGTGACGGGGACAGGGGGCGTGGAAACACCATATATTTT. The encoded protein is CASSDGDRGRGNTIYF.

The genes are TRBV19 and TRBJ2-2; 10 nucleotides agree with TRBD2. The CDR3 is 18 amino acids. The V segment lost 2 bases and the J segment 4 bases; nucleotides outside the gene matches: 10. Germline V gene sequence: CDR1 LNHDA, CDR2 SQIVND (reference sequence). CDR3 sequence (DNA): TGTGCCAGTAGTATACCCCTAAGCGGGAGGGCCCCCACCGGGGAGCTGTTTTTT. Encoded protein: CASSIPLSGRAPTGELFF.

The genes are TRBV28 and TRBJ1-5; 8 positions match TRBD1. V gave up 2 bases and J gave up 8 bases; unmatched junction bases: 11. Germline lookup yields CDR1 MDHEN and CDR2 SYDVKM. The CDR3 consists of 16 residues. The CDR3 protein is CASSLPGGAIREPQHF. CDR3 nucleotide sequence: TGTGCCAGCAGTTTACCAGGGGGCGCGATTAGAGAGCCCCAGCATTTT. Drawing the rest from reference TRBV28 and TRBJ1-5, the complete variable domain is DVKVTQSSRYLVKRTGEKVFLECVQDMDHENMFWYRQDPGLGLRLIYFSYDVKMKEKGDIPEGYSVSREKKERFSLILESASTNQTSMYLCASSLPGGAIREPQHFGDGTRLSIL.

The V gene is TRBV9, the J gene TRBJ2-7; 8 bases map to TRBD2. The CDR3 sequence is 14 residues long. Germline values: CDR1 SGDLS, CDR2 YYNGEE. Trimming took 0 bases from V and 3 from J; bases not matched to a gene: 2. CDR3: CASSVAGLGYEQYF. CDR3 bases: TGTGCCAGCAGCGTAGCGGGACTAGGCTACGAGCAGTACTTC.

The V and J genes are TRBV4-3 and TRBJ2-2; tentative D call: TRBD2 (5 bases). V dropped 1 base and J dropped 5 bases, with 14 bases sitting between them. CDR3 size: 16 residues. Per the germline V gene, CDR1 is LGHNA and CDR2 is YSLEER. The DNA of the CDR3 is TGCGCCAGCAGCCAAGTTGGGCGGGTTTTGACCGGGGAGCTGTTTTTT. Its protein product is CASSQVGRVLTGELFF.

The chain carries TRBV19 and TRBJ2-7, with 8 bases matching TRBD2. V dropped 9 bases and J dropped 4; count of bases not matched to a gene: 11. The CDR3 covers 14 residues. Germline CDR1 reads LNHDA; CDR2 reads SQIVND (reference sequence). The CDR3 spells CARVAGHSVYEQYF. The CDR3 bases are TGTGCCAGAGTAGCGGGGCATAGCGTGTACGAGCAGTACTTC.

The J gene is TRBJ1-1, the V gene TRBV5-1, with D possibly TRBD1 on 6 matching bases. Trimming removed 2 bases at V and 1 base at J, with 9 bases between. The length of the CDR3 is 14 residues. Germline V CDR1 and CDR2: SGHRS, YFSETQ. The CDR3 bases are TGCGCCAGCAGCTTACAGGGTCCGAACACTGAAGCTTTCTTT. It yields the protein CASSLQGPNTEAFF.

The chain uses TRBV7-6 and TRBJ1-1, with D perhaps matching TRBD1 (5 bases). Trimming stripped 5 bases from V and 3 bases from J, with 13 bases between. This CDR3 spans 14 amino acids. Germline lookup yields CDR1 SGHVS and CDR2 FNYEAQ. The CDR3 nucleotides read TGTGCCAGCAGCGGGGCACTCGTGGACACTGAAGCTTTCTTT. This encodes CASSGALVDTEAFF.

This chain connects TRBV6-1 to TRBJ1-2, with 7 positions matching TRBD1. Trimming cost V 0 bases and J 3 bases; bases outside gene matches: 7. The CDR3 contains 16 residues. Germline V gene sequence: CDR1 MNHNS, CDR2 SASEGT. The CDR3 DNA is TGTGCCAGCAGTGAAGCGGATACAGGGGAGGACTATGGCTACACCTTC. Protein product: CASSEADTGEDYGYTF.

This chain uses TRBV30 with TRBJ1-4; TRBD1 matches 7 bases. CDR1 GTSNPN and CDR2 SVGIG come from the germline V gene (reference sequence). Trimming took 5 bases from V and 0 from J; bases not matched to a gene: 3. The CDR3 has 14 residues. The CDR3 sequence: CAWWDRTTNEKLFF. CDR3 coding DNA: TGTGCCTGGTGGGACAGAACAACTAATGAAAAACTGTTTTTT. Full variable domain (rest looked up from reference TRBV30 and TRBJ1-4): SQTIHQWPATLVQPVGSPLSLECTVEGTSNPNLYWYRQAAGRGLQLLFYSVGIGQISSEVPQNLSASRPQDRQFILSSKKLLLSDSGFYLCAWWDRTTNEKLFFGSGTQLSVL.